The clone carrying this T cell receptor (beta chain) turned up a few times. Its antigen is unidentified. These data originate in a study of T cell repertoires in cytomegalovirus infection. TCRdb passed the reads through MiXCR, listing each CDR3 protein once. The data hold about 55,000 distinct CDR3 sequences, with roughly 20% observed a single time. The V and J ends lost 6 bases and 1 base respectively, with 8 bases between them. CDR1 and CDR2 (germline): MNHNY, SVGAGI (reference sequence). The length of the CDR3 is 13 residues. V is TRBV6-6 and J is TRBJ2-3; D perhaps matches TRBD2 (6 bases). This material consisted of CD8+ T cells from cultured PBMCs, taken from culture after CMV antigen stimulation. The sequence derives from a human donor in good health (CMV status not recorded). Some clones in this sample may be carry-over from other donors' samples. The CDR3 protein is CASRDYGTDTQYF. The CDR3, as DNA: TGTGCCAGCAGGGACTACGGCACAGATACGCAGTATTTT.